This T cell receptor (beta chain) was retrieved from a study of CD8 T cells in Susac syndrome. Sequencing targeted TCR beta in T cells from blood (CD8+ and CD4+). Germline loops: CDR1 MNHEY, CDR2 SMNVEV (reference sequence). The CDR3 length is 14 residues. V was pared by 4 bases and J by 5 bases, with 4 bases of the junction left unmatched. A quantity of about 0.5 to 1 ug RNA underwent reverse transcription using random hexamers. A multiplex approach, immunoSEQ multiplex PCR, amplified TCR beta CDR3 across 54 Vbeta and 13 Jbeta. TCRdb re-derived calls from the immunoSEQ multiplex PCR reads in MiXCR, one entry per CDR3 protein. Among about 210,000 distinct CDR3 sequences listed, about 95% were seen once.

The V call is TRBV27, the J call TRBJ1-1, with 10 positions matching TRBD1. The sequenced sample consisted of CD4+ T cells from PBMCs. The clonotype originates from a human donor with multiple sclerosis. Here the CDR3 reads CASSSDRGRTEAFF. In DNA form, the CDR3 reads TGTGCCAGCAGTTCTGACAGGGGGCGGACTGAAGCTTTCTTT.